This T cell receptor beta chain came from a study of T cells in Graves' hyperthyroidism and ophthalmopathy. Study summary: Blood was drawn when the patient was first diagnosed and still untreated.

The germline V and J ends were trimmed by 1 base and 1 base, with 10 bases remaining between them. This CDR3 is 15 amino acids long. From germline, CDR1 is MNHNS and CDR2 SASEGT. Worth noting for this clonotype: What it recognizes is unknown.

The TCR beta CDR3 regions underwent amplification using RNA transcripts as the source. The HTBI primer set was used in a first-round RT-PCR of the TCR CDR3. TCRdb reprocessed the multiplex PCR reads with MiXCR, giving one entry per CDR3 protein. This sample yields roughly 650,000 distinct CDR3 sequences, of which 16% are seen a single time; more than 3% belongs to the top ten. A NOSPECS grade of at least 4, a Clinical Activity Score of at least 3 and duration under 3 months were recorded in ophthalmopathy patients. General observations from the study: Using 13 V-J features, a model discriminated ophthalmopathy from stable hyperthyroidism.

The receptor's source is a woman aged 40 to 49 with Graves' ophthalmopathy. The chain is built from TRBV6-1 and TRBJ2-5; D ambiguous. Sequencing was carried out using blood. The CDR3 here is CASSEGPLAQETQYF. CDR3 bases: TGTGCCAGCAGTGAAGGCCCCTTGGCCCAAGAGACCCAGTACTTC.